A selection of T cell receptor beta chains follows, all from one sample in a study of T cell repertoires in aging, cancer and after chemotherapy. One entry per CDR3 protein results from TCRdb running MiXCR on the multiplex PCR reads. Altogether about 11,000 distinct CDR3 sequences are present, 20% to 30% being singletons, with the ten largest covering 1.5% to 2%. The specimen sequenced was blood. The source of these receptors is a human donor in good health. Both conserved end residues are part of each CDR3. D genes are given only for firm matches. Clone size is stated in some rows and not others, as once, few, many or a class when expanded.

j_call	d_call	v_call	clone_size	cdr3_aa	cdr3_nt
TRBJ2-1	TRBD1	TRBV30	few	CAWTTGGNEQFF	TGTGCCTGGACCACAGGGGGAAATGAGCAGTTCTTC
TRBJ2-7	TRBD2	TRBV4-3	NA	CASSLEAGGRNEQYF	TGCGCCAGCAGCTTGGAAGCGGGGGGGCGGAACGAGCAGTACTTC
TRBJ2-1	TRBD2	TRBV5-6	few	CASSLLAGKNEQFF	TGTGCCAGCAGCTTGCTAGCGGGGAAGAATGAGCAGTTCTTC
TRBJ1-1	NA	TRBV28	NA	CASSLTGTRRAFF	TGTGCCAGCAGCCTTACGGGAACTAGGCGGGCTTTCTTT
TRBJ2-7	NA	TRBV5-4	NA	CASSKDAKRGYEQYF	TGTGCCAGCAGCAAGGATGCTAAGAGAGGCTACGAGCAGTACTTC
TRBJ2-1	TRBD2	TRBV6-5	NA	CASSSGLAGDNEQFF	TGTGCCAGCAGTTCCGGACTAGCGGGGGACAATGAGCAGTTCTTC
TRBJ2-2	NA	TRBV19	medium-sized	CASSGLARTGELFF	TGTGCCAGTAGTGGTCTAGCCCGGACCGGGGAGCTGTTTTTT
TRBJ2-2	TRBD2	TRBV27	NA	CASSPMGLAGIFHGELFF	TGTGCCAGCAGTCCGATGGGACTAGCGGGGATCTTTCACGGGGAGCTGTTTTTT
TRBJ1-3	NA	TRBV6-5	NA	CASSSAGGNTIYF	TGTGCCAGCAGTTCGGCGGGCGGAAACACCATATATTTT
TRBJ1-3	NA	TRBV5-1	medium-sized	CASHGGPGNTIYF	TGCGCCAGCCATGGGGGGCCTGGAAACACCATATATTTT
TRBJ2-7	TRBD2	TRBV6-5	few	CASSAESGGTEQYF	TGTGCCAGCAGTGCCGAAAGCGGGGGTACAGAGCAGTACTTC
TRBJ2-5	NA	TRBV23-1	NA	CASSPEVRGQETQYF	TGCGCCAGCAGTCCGGAGGTCAGGGGCCAAGAGACCCAGTACTTC
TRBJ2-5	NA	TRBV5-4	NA	CASTLHRGGSQETQYF	TGCGCCAGCACACTGCACAGGGGGGGTAGCCAAGAGACCCAGTACTTC
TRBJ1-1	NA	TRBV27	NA	CASSSRGLGTEAFF	TGTGCCAGCAGTTCCCGGGGATTGGGGACTGAAGCTTTCTTT
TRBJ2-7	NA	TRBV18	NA	CASSSGTRFEQYF	TGTGCCAGCTCCTCCGGGACACGGTTCGAGCAGTACTTC
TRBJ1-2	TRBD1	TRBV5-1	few	CASSSGQRNYGYTF	TGCGCCAGCAGCTCGGGACAGAGAAACTATGGCTACACCTTC
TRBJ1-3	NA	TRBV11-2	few	CASRDPRQGLGNTIYF	TGTGCCAGCAGGGATCCCCGCCAGGGTCTAGGAAACACCATATATTTT
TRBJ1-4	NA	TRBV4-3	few	CASSQGPGTKATNEKLFF	TGCGCCAGCAGCCAAGGACCCGGGACAAAGGCAACTAATGAAAAACTGTTTTTT
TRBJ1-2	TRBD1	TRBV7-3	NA	CASSAGQGHGYTF	TGTGCCAGCAGCGCCGGACAGGGCCATGGCTACACCTTC
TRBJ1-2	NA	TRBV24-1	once	CATSDHIGGASGYTF	TGTGCCACCAGTGACCACATAGGGGGTGCTAGTGGCTACACCTTC
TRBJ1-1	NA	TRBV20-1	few	CSARRSGMNTEAFF	TGCAGTGCTAGACGTTCTGGGATGAACACTGAAGCTTTCTTT
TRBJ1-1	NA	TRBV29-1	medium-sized	CSVELRLGRTEAFF	TGCAGCGTTGAGCTTCGGTTAGGGAGAACTGAAGCTTTCTTT
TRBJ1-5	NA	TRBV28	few	CASSLSPQPQHF	TGTGCCAGCAGTTTATCTCCCCAGCCCCAGCATTTT
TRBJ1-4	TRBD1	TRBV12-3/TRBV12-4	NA	CASSRTGLNEKLFF	TGTGCCAGCTCAAGGACAGGGCTTAATGAAAAACTGTTTTTT
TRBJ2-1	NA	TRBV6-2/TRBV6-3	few	CASSYSSQGTYNEQFF	TGTGCCAGCAGTTACTCGAGTCAGGGAACGTACAATGAGCAGTTCTTC
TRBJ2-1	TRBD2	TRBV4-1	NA	CASSQVAGGLYNEQFF	TGCGCCAGCAGCCAAGTAGCGGGGGGGCTCTACAATGAGCAGTTCTTC
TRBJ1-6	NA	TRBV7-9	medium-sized	CASSPGAISPLHF	TGTGCCAGCAGTCCGGGAGCGATTTCACCCCTCCACTTT
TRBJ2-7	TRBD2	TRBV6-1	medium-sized	CASTGIRTSPYEQYF	TGTGCCAGCACCGGAATCAGGACTAGCCCCTACGAGCAGTACTTC
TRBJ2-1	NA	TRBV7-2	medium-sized	CASSLARGGEQFF	TGTGCCAGCAGCTTAGCGCGGGGCGGTGAGCAGTTCTTC
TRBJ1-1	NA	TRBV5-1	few	CASSTDGQNTEAFF	TGCGCCAGCAGCACGGACGGACAAAACACTGAAGCTTTCTTT
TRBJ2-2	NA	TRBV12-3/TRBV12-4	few	CASSLSPRTGELFF	TGTGCCAGCAGTTTGAGTCCGAGGACCGGGGAGCTGTTTTTT
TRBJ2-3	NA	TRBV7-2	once	CACSRGAADTQYF	TGTGCCTGCAGCCGGGGGGCGGCAGATACGCAGTATTTT
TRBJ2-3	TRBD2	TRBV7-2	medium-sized	CASSWAGGQSADTQYF	TGTGCCAGCAGCTGGGCGGGGGGGCAGTCGGCAGATACGCAGTATTTT
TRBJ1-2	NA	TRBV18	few	CASSPGTAHDGYTF	TGTGCCAGCTCTCCCGGGACGGCCCATGATGGCTACACCTTC
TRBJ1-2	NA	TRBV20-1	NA	CSASPGTHLQGQAGYTF	TGCAGTGCTAGCCCTGGGACCCATTTACAGGGACAAGCTGGCTACACCTTC
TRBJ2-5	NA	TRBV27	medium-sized	CASSLGESKTQYF	TGTGCCAGCAGTTTGGGGGAAAGTAAGACCCAGTACTTC
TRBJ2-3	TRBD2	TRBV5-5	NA	CASMKRGGDTQYF	TGTGCCAGCATGAAGCGGGGGGGAGATACGCAGTATTTT
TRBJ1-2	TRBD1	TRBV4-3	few	CASRGGTGTNYGYTF	TGCGCCAGCAGGGGAGGGACAGGGACCAACTATGGCTACACCTTC
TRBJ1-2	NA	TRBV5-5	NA	CASSLQGTANYGYTF	TGTGCCAGCAGCTTGCAAGGGACCGCTAACTATGGCTACACCTTC
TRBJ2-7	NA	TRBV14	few	CASSPQGRWSYEQYF	TGTGCCAGCAGCCCGCAGGGGAGGTGGTCCTACGAGCAGTACTTC
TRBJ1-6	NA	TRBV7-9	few	CASSLGTPGTLHF	TGTGCCAGCAGCCTTGGGACACCGGGGACCCTCCACTTT
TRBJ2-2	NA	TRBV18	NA	CASSRPDNGELFF	TGTGCCAGCTCACGACCCGACAACGGGGAGCTGTTTTTT
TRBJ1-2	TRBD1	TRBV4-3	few	CASSPYTTGGDGYTF	TGTGCCAGCAGCCCCTACACGACAGGGGGCGATGGCTACACCTTC
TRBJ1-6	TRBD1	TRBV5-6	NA	CASSLRTGPSSYNSPLHF	TGTGCCAGCAGCCTAAGGACAGGGCCTAGCTCCTATAATTCACCCCTCCACTTT
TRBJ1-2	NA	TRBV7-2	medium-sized	CASSLEAEEKPTF	TGTGCCAGCAGCTTAGAGGCAGAAGAAAAGCCCACCTTC
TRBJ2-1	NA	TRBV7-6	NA	CASSPGQDLSYNEQFF	TGTGCCAGCAGCCCCGGCCAGGACCTCTCCTACAATGAGCAGTTCTTC
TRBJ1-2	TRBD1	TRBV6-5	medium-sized	CASSYLPQGYHNYGYTF	TGTGCCAGCAGTTACCTACCACAGGGGTACCATAACTATGGCTACACCTTC
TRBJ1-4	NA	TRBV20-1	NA	CSAWIGGGRLGSSNEKLFF	TGCAGTGCCTGGATCGGGGGGGGGCGACTGGGATCATCTAATGAAAAACTGTTTTTT
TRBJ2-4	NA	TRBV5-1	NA	CASSLSVAKNIQYF	TGCGCCAGCAGCTTGTCCGTAGCCAAAAACATTCAGTACTTC
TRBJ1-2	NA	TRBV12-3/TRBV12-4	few	CASSLNREDGYTF	TGTGCCAGCAGTTTAAACAGGGAAGATGGCTACACCTTC
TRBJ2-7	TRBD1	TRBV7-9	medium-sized	CASSNRGLYEQYF	TGTGCCAGCAGTAACAGGGGGCTCTACGAGCAGTACTTC